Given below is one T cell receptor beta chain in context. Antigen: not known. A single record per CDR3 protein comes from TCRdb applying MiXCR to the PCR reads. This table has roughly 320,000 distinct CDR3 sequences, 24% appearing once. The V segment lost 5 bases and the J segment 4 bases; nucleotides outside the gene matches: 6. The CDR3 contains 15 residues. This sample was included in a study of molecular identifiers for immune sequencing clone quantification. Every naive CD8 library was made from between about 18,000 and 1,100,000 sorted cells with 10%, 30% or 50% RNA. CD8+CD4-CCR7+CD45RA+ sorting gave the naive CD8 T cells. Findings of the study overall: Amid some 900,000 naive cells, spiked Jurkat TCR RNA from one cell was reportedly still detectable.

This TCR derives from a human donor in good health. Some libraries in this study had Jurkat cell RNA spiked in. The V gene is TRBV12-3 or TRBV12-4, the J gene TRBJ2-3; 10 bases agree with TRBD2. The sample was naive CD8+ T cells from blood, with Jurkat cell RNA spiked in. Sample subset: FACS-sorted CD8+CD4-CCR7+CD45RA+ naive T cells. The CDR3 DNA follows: TGTGCCAGCAGTGGGGTTCTAGCGGGGGCAGATACGCAGTATTTT. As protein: CASSGVLAGADTQYF.